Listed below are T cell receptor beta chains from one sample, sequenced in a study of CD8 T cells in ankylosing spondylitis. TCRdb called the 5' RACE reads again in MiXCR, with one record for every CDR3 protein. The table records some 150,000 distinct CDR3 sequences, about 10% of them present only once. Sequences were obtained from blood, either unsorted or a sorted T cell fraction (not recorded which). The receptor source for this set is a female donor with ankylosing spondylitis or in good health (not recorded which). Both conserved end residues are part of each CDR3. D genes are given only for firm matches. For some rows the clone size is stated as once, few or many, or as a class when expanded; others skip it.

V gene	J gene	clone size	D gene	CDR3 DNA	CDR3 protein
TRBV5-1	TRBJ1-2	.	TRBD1	TGCGCCAGCAGCTTGGAACAGGGGGCGCGGAATGGCTACACCTTC	CASSLEQGARNGYTF
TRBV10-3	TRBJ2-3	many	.	TGTGCCGTCGGGGAAGCTGCTAGCACAGATACGCAGTATTTT	CAVGEAASTDTQYF
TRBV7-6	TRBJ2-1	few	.	TGTGCCAGCAGCCCATATCCTGGGGTGCGCAATGAGCAGTTCTTC	CASSPYPGVRNEQFF
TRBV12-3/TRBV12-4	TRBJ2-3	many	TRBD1	TGTGCCAGCAGTTTCCCCTCCGCCGGGACAGGGGGCAGATATACGCAGTATTTT	CASSFPSAGTGGRYTQYF
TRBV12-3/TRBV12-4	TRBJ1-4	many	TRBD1	TGTGCCAGCAGGCCACGGGACAGATCTAATGAAAAACTGTTTTTT	CASRPRDRSNEKLFF
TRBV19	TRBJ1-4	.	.	TGTGCCAGTAGTATGTCGAGGGGAGGTAATGAAAAACTGTTTTTT	CASSMSRGGNEKLFF
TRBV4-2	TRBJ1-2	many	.	TGTGCCAGCAGCCAGCCCGGACAGCTAAACTATGGCTACACCTTC	CASSQPGQLNYGYTF
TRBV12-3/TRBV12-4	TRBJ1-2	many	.	TGTGCCAGCAGTTTACAGCTAAACTATGGCTACACCTTC	CASSLQLNYGYTF
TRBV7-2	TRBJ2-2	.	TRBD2	TGTGCCAGCAGCTTTTCGGGGACTAGGGAAACCGGGGAGCTGTTTTTT	CASSFSGTRETGELFF
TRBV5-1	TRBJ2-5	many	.	TGCGCCAGCAGCTTGGAAATACAGCTCCAAGAGACCCAGTACTTC	CASSLEIQLQETQYF
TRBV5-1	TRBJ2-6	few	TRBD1	TGCGCCAGCAGCCAGGGACAGCCCAGGGAGGCCAACGTCCTGACTTTC	CASSQGQPREANVLTF
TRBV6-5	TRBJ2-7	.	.	TGTGCCAGCAGTTTCCCCAGCCTAGCACCCTACGAGCAGTACTTC	CASSFPSLAPYEQYF
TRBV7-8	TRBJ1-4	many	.	TGTGCCAGCGGGCGTTCGGAGACAACTAATGAAAAACTGTTTTTT	CASGRSETTNEKLFF
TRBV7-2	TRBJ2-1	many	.	TGTGCCAGCAGTCTGACAGGCTCCTACAATGAGCAGTTCTTC	CASSLTGSYNEQFF
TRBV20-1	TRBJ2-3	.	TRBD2	TGCAGTGCCGGGACTAGCGGGAGATTTGGGAACACAGATACGCAGTATTTT	CSAGTSGRFGNTDTQYF
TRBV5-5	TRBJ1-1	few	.	TGTGCCAGCAGCTTGGGACAGAAGAACACTGAAGCTTTCTTT	CASSLGQKNTEAFF
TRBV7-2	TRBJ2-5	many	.	TGTGCCAGCAGCCTTCGGCAGGAAGAGACCCAGTACTTC	CASSLRQEETQYF
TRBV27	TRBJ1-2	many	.	TGTGCCAGCAGTTTCACAGCTGAAACTCTTCGGGGCTACACCTTC	CASSFTAETLRGYTF
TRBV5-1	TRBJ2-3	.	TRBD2	TGCGCCAGCAGCTCGTATAGCGGGAGGGCAACAGATACGCAGTATTTT	CASSSYSGRATDTQYF
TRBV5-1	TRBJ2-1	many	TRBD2	TGCGCCAGCAGCTTGGTGGGCGGGAGTTTGAATGAGCAGTTCTTC	CASSLVGGSLNEQFF